These 13 T cell receptor beta chains share one sample of origin, sequenced in a study of cytomegalovirus exposure and HLA in healthy donors. Primers included in the PCR were 60 Vbeta and 13 Jbeta primers. Method: immunoSEQ multiplex PCR; TCRdb's copy keeps in-frame clones and lacks some. The sample contains about 200,000 clones, more than 75% of which appear only once. Material for sequencing was PBMCs. The origin of the receptors is a male donor in good health and CMV-seropositive.

This clone was found once. V is TRBV19 and J is TRBJ2-5; tentative D call: TRBD1 (5 bases). The CDR3 has 13 amino acids. Germline V gene sequence: CDR1 LNHDA, CDR2 SQIVND (reference sequence). Trimming removed 7 bases from V and 1 base from J, with 10 bases in between. The CDR3 reads CASTSTAQETQYF. The DNA of the CDR3 is TGTGCCAGTACCTCGACAGCCCAAGAGACCCAGTACTTC. Complete variable domain (other parts from reference TRBV19 and TRBJ2-5): DGGITQSPKYLFRKEGQNVTLSCEQNLNHDAMYWYRQDPGQGLRLIYYSQIVNDFQKGDIAEGYSVSREKKESFPLTVTSAQKNPTAFYLCASTSTAQETQYFGPGTRLLVL.

The V gene is TRBV11-2, the J gene TRBJ2-3; 8 positions agree with TRBD2. The length of the CDR3 is 15 residues. V trimming: 5 bases; J trimming: 4 bases; junction bases outside the gene matches: 8. Germline CDR1 SGHAT, CDR2 FQNNGV. The CDR3 reads CASSNGLAGADTQYF. DNA of the CDR3: TGTGCCAGCAGCAACGGACTAGCAGGTGCAGATACGCAGTATTTT.

In DNA, the CDR3 is TGTGCTAGAGGGAGGGCTGGTGAAAAACTGTTTTTT. Translation gives CARGRAGEKLFF. The chain employs TRBV19 and TRBJ1-4; D call uncertain. The germline V gene has CDR1 LNHDA and CDR2 SQIVND (reference sequence). This CDR3 comprises 12 residues.

This clone was counted a few times. V gene TRBV19 combines with J gene TRBJ1-3, with no clear D. V lost 7 bases and J 0 bases, leaving 4 bases between the germline ends. CDR1 and CDR2 (germline): LNHDA, SQIVND (reference sequence). The CDR3 contains 12 residues. The CDR3 nucleotides read TGTGCCAGTACCTCCTCTGGAAACACCATATATTTT. Translation: CASTSSGNTIYF.

The chain uses TRBV7-9 and TRBJ1-2; 12 bases are shared with TRBD1. Germline lookup yields CDR1 SEHNR and CDR2 FQNEAQ (reference sequence). The CDR3 consists of 14 residues. J gave up 8 bases and V 3 bases, and 4 bases lay outside the gene matches. The CDR3: CASSFYGTGGGYTF. CDR3 DNA sequence: TGTGCCAGCAGCTTTTACGGGACAGGGGGCGGCTACACCTTC.

The CDR3 spells CATTPSGRNEQYF. CDR3 bases: TGTGCCACCACCCCTAGCGGGAGAAACGAGCAGTACTTC. The genes are TRBV28 and TRBJ2-5; 10 positions match TRBD2. The DNA end favors TRBJ2-7, so the J call may be wrong. This CDR3 is 13 amino acids long. Looked up from germline, CDR1 is MDHEN and CDR2 is SYDVKM.

This chain joins TRBV30 and TRBJ1-4; 7 bases align to TRBD1. From germline, CDR1 is GTSNPN and CDR2 SVGIG (reference sequence). J lost 10 bases, V lost 3 bases, and 8 bases had no gene match. The CDR3 is 13 residues long. The CDR3 here is CAWREGTVGKLFF. The DNA for the CDR3 is TGTGCCTGGAGGGAGGGGACAGTAGGAAAACTGTTTTTT.

In the case of this clone: Mismatch with germline at one junction end may stem from a read error. This specimen includes other DNA sequences encoding the same CDR3. The chain joins TRBV4-3 to TRBJ1-3, with D hard to call. From germline, CDR1 is LGHNA and CDR2 YSLEER. The CDR3 is 14 amino acids. In nucleotides, the CDR3 is TGCGCTAGCAGCGGCTCAGAATCTGGAAACACCATATATTTT. Translated, it gives CASSGSESGNTIYF.

This clone appeared a few times. The chain carries TRBV6-5 and TRBJ2-5, with D possibly TRBD2 on 5 matching bases. V was shortened by 6 bases and J by 5 bases, with 13 bases between the two germline ends. The germline CDR1 and CDR2 sequences are MNHEY and SVGAGI. This CDR3 spans 13 amino acids. Here the CDR3 reads CASRTRLGETQYF. The CDR3 DNA sequence: TGTGCCAGCAGAACTAGGTTGGGCGAGACCCAGTACTTC.

There are a few counts of this clone. The gene calls are TRBV6-6 and TRBJ2-7; 10 bases match TRBD1. In germline, CDR1 is MNHNY, CDR2 SVGAGI (reference sequence). The CDR3 is 15 residues long. The junction had 7 bases not matched to a gene; V was cut back by 6 bases and J by 2 bases. Here the CDR3 DNA reads TGTGCCAGCAGGAGACGGGACAGGGGCCCCTACGAGCAGTACTTC. This translates into CASRRRDRGPYEQYF.

The genes are TRBV19 and TRBJ2-2, with 10 bases lining up with TRBD2. CDR1 is LNHDA and CDR2 is SQIVND in the germline V gene (reference sequence). V lost 7 bases, J lost 2 bases, and 13 bases stayed unmatched. The CDR3 is 18 residues long. The CDR3 DNA sequence: TGTGCCAGTAAACAGCGGGAGGGCCCTGTGATAAACACCGGGGAGCTGTTTTTT. It specifies CASKQREGPVINTGELFF. The full variable domain, rest sourced from reference TRBV19 and TRBJ2-2, is DGGITQSPKYLFRKEGQNVTLSCEQNLNHDAMYWYRQDPGQGLRLIYYSQIVNDFQKGDIAEGYSVSREKKESFPLTVTSAQKNPTAFYLCASKQREGPVINTGELFFGEGSRLTVL.

This chain uses TRBV23-1 with TRBJ2-1; possible D gene TRBD2, 6 bases. TRBV23-1 is labeled an ORF, and its function is uncertain. The CDR3 is 13 residues long. Trimming left V 6 bases short and J 7 bases short, with 13 bases between. CDR3 in amino acids: CASSRLDPNEQFF. The CDR3 region has the DNA TGCGCCAGCAGCCGACTAGACCCGAATGAGCAGTTCTTC.

This clone appeared once. CDR3 in amino acids: CASSLVVGTSGGRVNEQFF. CDR3 DNA: TGTGCCAGCAGCTTAGTCGTTGGGACTAGCGGGGGGAGAGTCAATGAGCAGTTCTTC. The chain is built from TRBV7-6 and TRBJ2-1; 15 nucleotides align to TRBD2. CDR1 is SGHVS, CDR2 FNYEAQ, per germline. The CDR3 runs to 19 residues. V lost 1 base, J lost 6 bases, and 10 bases stayed unmatched.